The rows below give T cell receptor beta chains drawn from one sample of a study of T cell responses to AZD1222 COVID-19 vaccine. Measured with immunoSEQ multiplex PCR; TCRdb has only the in-frame clones, and not every one. This sample has around 140,000 clones, with 80% to 90% found just once. Material: peripheral blood, obtained on day 0 of AZD1222 vaccination. The receptors derive from an adult in good health. Both conserved end residues are part of each CDR3. Fields, in order: clone size, D gene, J gene, V gene, CDR3 DNA, CDR3 protein. The D gene is left open where the match is weak. Clone size, where shown, is once, few, many, or a class for clones that have expanded.

>-|TRBD1|TRBJ1-5|TRBV6-6
TGTGCCAGCAGTCTCAGGGGGGGTTGGGAGCCCCAGCATTTT
CASSLRGGWEPQHF
>-|-|TRBJ2-7|TRBV27
TGTGCCAGCAGCTATAAGGACCCTCAAGGCGAGCAGTACTTC
CASSYKDPQGEQYF
>-|TRBD1|TRBJ1-4|TRBV9
TGTGCCAGCAGCGTCACAGGGGGGCCTAATGAAAAACTGTTTTTT
CASSVTGGPNEKLFF
>-|-|TRBJ1-6|TRBV7-2
TGTGCCAGCAGCTTAGTGGCGGGGGGGTCCTCACCCCTCCACTTT
CASSLVAGGSSPLHF
>once|-|TRBJ2-1|TRBV9
TGTGCCAGCAGCGTAGAGGGAGTCTCCTACAATGAGCAGTTCTTC
CASSVEGVSYNEQFF
>-|-|TRBJ1-3|TRBV4-1
TGCGCCAGCAGCGAGACAGGTTTCTACGGAAACACCATATATTTT
CASSETGFYGNTIYF
>-|TRBD1|TRBJ1-4|TRBV5-1
TGCGCCAGCAGCCCGACAGGGTCGAATGAAAAACTGTTTTTT
CASSPTGSNEKLFF
>-|TRBD1|TRBJ1-1|TRBV5-1
TGCGCCAGCAGCTTCCAGGGGGACACTGAAGCTTTCTTT
CASSFQGDTEAFF
>once|TRBD1|TRBJ1-2|TRBV4-1
TGCGCCAGCAGCCCCAAGAGGCTCTGGGACAGGGGAAACTATGGCTACACCTTC
CASSPKRLWDRGNYGYTF
>-|TRBD2|TRBJ2-3|TRBV25-1
TGTGCCAGCAGTGGACTAGCGGGGGGCTACACAGATACGCAGTATTTT
CASSGLAGGYTDTQYF
>-|-|TRBJ2-1|TRBV19
TGTGCCAGTAGTAAGGCCTCAGGGGGGGCTAAAATATACAATGAGCAGTTCTTC
CASSKASGGAKIYNEQFF
>-|-|TRBJ1-2|TRBV25-1
TGTGCCAGCGGTAGGGGGACCTATGGCTACACCTTC
CASGRGTYGYTF
>-|TRBD2|TRBJ2-1|TRBV6-5
TGTGCCAGCAGCCTTATCCCCGACGGGGAGGGTGAGCAGTTCTTC
CASSLIPDGEGEQFF
>-|TRBD1|TRBJ2-7|TRBV4-1
TGCGCCAGCAGCCCAGAGGGGACAGGGTCCTACGAGCAGTACTTC
CASSPEGTGSYEQYF
>-|-|TRBJ2-2|TRBV19
TGTGCCAGTAGTATATCTCTGGACCGACTCGGAACCGGGGAGCTGTTTTTT
CASSISLDRLGTGELFF
>-|-|TRBJ1-2|TRBV6-5
TGTGCCAGCAGTTACTCGATTGGCAACTATGGCTACACCTTC
CASSYSIGNYGYTF
>-|-|TRBJ2-3|TRBV29-1
TGCAGCCTCAGGGGCACAGATACGCAGTATTTT
CSLRGTDTQYF
>-|-|TRBJ2-2|TRBV5-1
TGCGCCAGCAGCTTGGTTCGGACTCAGAACACCGGGGAGCTGTTTTTT
CASSLVRTQNTGELFF
>-|-|TRBJ1-1|TRBV5-1
TGCGCCAGCAGCCGGTCGGGCAGCGAAGCTTTCTTT
CASSRSGSEAFF